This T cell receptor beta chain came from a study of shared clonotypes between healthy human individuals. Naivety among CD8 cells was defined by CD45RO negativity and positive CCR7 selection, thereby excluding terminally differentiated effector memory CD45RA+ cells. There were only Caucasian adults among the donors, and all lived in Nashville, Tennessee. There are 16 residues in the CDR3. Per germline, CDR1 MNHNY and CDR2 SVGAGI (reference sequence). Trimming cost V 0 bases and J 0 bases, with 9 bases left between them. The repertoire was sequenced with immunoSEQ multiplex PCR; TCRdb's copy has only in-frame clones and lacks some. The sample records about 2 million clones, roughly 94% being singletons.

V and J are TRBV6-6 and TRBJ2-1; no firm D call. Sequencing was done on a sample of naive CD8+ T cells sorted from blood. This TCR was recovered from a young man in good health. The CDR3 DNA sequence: TGTGCCAGCAGTTACTCGAGCAGCCTCTCCTACAATGAGCAGTTCTTC. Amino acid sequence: CASSYSSSLSYNEQFF.